The following is a TCR beta chain sequence with its context. This clonotype appeared a few times. Its antigen remains undetermined. Base qualities are not recorded, but no much larger clone differs from it by a single base. This sample was taken from a study of CD8+CD57+ T cells in acquired aplastic anemia (dated by TCRdb to the late 2010s). At the level of the whole study: DNA extracted from sorted CD4+ and CD8+ cells had a mean of approximately 3.3 ug, with a range of about 0.18 to 27.4 ug. A CD8+CD57+ expansion meant a frequency higher than the mean frequency seen in healthy subjects.

Patients chosen for sequencing had shown expansion of CD8+CD57+ cells by flow cytometry. Every patient had a diagnosis of severe acquired aplastic anemia based on International Study of Aplastic Anemia and Agranulocytosis and Camitta criteria. At the time blood was sampled, none of the patients had received any therapy. In this study, sorted CD4+ and CD8+ T cells from the blood of healthy subjects and of severe aplastic anemia patients had their TCR repertoires deep-sequenced. Patients were enrolled under clinicaltrials.gov protocols 00001620, 01623167, 00001397, 00071045, 00081523 and 00961064 in the USA. Ficoll-Paque density gradient centrifugation was used to isolate peripheral blood mononuclear cells. Before DNA extraction, CD4+ and CD8+ T cells were sorted with FACS or magnetic beads. Results the study describes overall, beyond this receptor: Fewer than 30 CD8+ CDR3 sequences were found in both patients and controls but appeared to be highly expressed in patients and within the immunodominant clones of the patients. Patients and healthy controls showed no significant difference in CD8+ Simpson's diversity (P=0.060).

V has 4 bases trimmed and J has 9 bases trimmed; junction bases matching no gene number 5. The CDR3 has 14 amino acids, counting the end cysteine and phenylalanine. The entry retains the CDR3 DNA only, 42 bases that are in frame from base 1. Profiling of TCR beta VDJ combinations and CDR3 sequences used genomic DNA as the template. An Illumina HiSeq 2000 was the platform used for TCR repertoire sequencing. For the original study's pipeline: TRBV/TRBJ rearrangement plots, CDR3 size and DJ length profiles, and Simpson's diversity index were used to evaluate the repertoires. The most abundant DNA sequence in the deep sequencing data was taken as the immunodominant clone. CDR3 amino acid sequences were checked for sharing across subjects and were also compared against the VDJdb database and published repertoires. In-frame beta chains were kept once TCRdb had trimmed the public reads at Q25 with fastp and called clones with MiXCR. For every CDR3 protein sequence, its rows merge into one entry that carries the most common genes and DNA. The V and J calls and clone size come from TCRdb's table, not from the authors' own analysis. The table for this sample lists around 170,000 distinct CDR3 sequences; roughly half of them were counted only once. Roughly 3.5% of the sample rests with the top ten.

The chain employs TRBV12-3 or TRBV12-4 and TRBJ1-6; 8 bases in between match TRBD1. The receptor comes from a human donor with aplastic anemia. The sequenced sample consisted of sorted CD4+, CD8+, or CD8+CD57+ T cells (not recorded which) from PBMCs. CDR3 protein: CASSWGQDSSPLHF. The base sequence is TGTGCCAGCAGTTGGGGACAGGATAGTTCACCCCTCCACTTT.